The text below deals with one T cell receptor (beta chain). V dropped 8 bases and J dropped 3; count of bases not matched to a gene: 12. Germline V gene data show CDR1 as SGHRS and CDR2 as YFSETQ. The CDR3 length is 15 residues. These data originate in a study of cytotoxic CD8 clonotypes in ibrutinib-treated CLL. Across the whole study: Response samples came after a median roughly 11 months of treatment, range 6 to 36.

With sequencing, the targeted depth ranged from 1 in 200,000 to 1 in 1 million T cells. The data were produced by immunoSEQ multiplex PCR, yet TCRdb's version contains in-frame clones alone and is incomplete. The sample holds hundreds of thousands of clones, 60% to 75% seen once. This sample comprised PBMCs, obtained after 24 months of ibrutinib treatment. The chain links TRBV5-1 to TRBJ2-7; 9 bases align to TRBD2. This receptor was taken from a human donor with chronic lymphocytic leukemia. In DNA, the CDR3 is TGCGCCAGTTCGATGAATAGCGGGAGCTTCTACGAGCAGTACTTC. It is translated as CASSMNSGSFYEQYF.